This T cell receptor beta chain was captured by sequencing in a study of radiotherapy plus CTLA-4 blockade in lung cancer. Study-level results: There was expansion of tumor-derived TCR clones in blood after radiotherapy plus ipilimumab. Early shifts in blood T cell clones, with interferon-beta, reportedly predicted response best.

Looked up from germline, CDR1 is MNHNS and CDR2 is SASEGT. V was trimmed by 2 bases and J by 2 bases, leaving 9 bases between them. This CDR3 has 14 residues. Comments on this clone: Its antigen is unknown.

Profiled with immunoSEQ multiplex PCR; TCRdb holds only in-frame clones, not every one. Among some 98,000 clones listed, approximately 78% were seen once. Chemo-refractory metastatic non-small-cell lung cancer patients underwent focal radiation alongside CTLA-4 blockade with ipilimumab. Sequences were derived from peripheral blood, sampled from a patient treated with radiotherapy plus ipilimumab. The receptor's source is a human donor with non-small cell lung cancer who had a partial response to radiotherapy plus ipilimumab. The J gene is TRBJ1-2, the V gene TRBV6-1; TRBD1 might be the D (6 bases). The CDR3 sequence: CASSENGQNYGYTF. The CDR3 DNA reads TGTGCCAGCAGTGAAAACGGACAGAACTATGGCTACACCTTC.